One sample yielded the 14 T cell receptor beta chains listed below, sequenced in a study of T cell changes during pregnancy in multiple sclerosis. Profiled with immunoSEQ multiplex PCR; TCRdb holds only in-frame clones, not every one. This sample yields approximately 84,000 clones, of which approximately 94% are seen a single time; 2% to 3% belongs to the top ten. The specimen was peripheral blood, collected in the third trimester of pregnancy. Every receptor here comes from a female donor with multiple sclerosis, enrolled in a pregnancy study.

The rearrangement uses TRBV13 and TRBJ1-1; maybe TRBD1 (5 bases). CDR1 and CDR2 (germline): PRHDT, FYEKMQ (reference sequence). Trimming removed 1 base at V and 1 base at J, with 16 bases between. This CDR3 is 17 amino acids long. The DNA of the CDR3 is TGTGCCAGCAGCTTAGTCCGGGGGGGGGTTGAGAACACTGAAGCTTTCTTT. Amino acid sequence: CASSLVRGGVENTEAFF.

V gene TRBV6-6 combines with J gene TRBJ2-1, with TRBD2 matching 8 bases. Germline V lookup: CDR1 MNHNY, CDR2 SVGAGI (reference sequence). With V trimmed by 6 bases and J by 5 bases, 6 bases remained unmatched. This CDR3 comprises 14 residues. This chain's CDR3 is CASSPPGGDNEQFF. The CDR3 DNA sequence: TGTGCCAGCAGCCCCCCGGGGGGGGACAATGAGCAGTTCTTC.

This chain connects TRBV7-9 to TRBJ1-2; tentatively, D is TRBD1 (6 bases). The CDR3 consists of 12 residues. V was shortened by 5 bases and J by 3 bases, with 7 bases between the two germline ends. CDR1 and CDR2 from the germline V gene are SEHNR and FQNEAQ (reference sequence). CDR3 protein: CASSRTDYGYTF. The CDR3 coding sequence is TGTGCCAGCAGCCGGACAGACTATGGCTACACCTTC.

The rearrangement joins TRBV7-2 to TRBJ2-1; 9 nucleotides align to TRBD1. This CDR3 spans 14 amino acids. CDR1 is SGHTA and CDR2 is FQGNSA in the germline V gene. V dropped 1 base and J dropped 9; count of bases not matched to a gene: 4. DNA of the CDR3: TGTGCCAGCAGCTTAGGACAGGGGGTCTTTGAGCAGTTCTTC. It translates to CASSLGQGVFEQFF. The whole variable domain, filled in from reference TRBV7-2 and TRBJ2-1, reads GAGVSQSPSNKVTEKGKDVELRCDPISGHTALYWYRQSLGQGLEFLIYFQGNSAPDKSGLPSDRFSAERTGGSVSTLTIQRTQQEDSAVYLCASSLGQGVFEQFFGPGTRLTVL.

V gene TRBV4-1 combines with J gene TRBJ2-3; the match to TRBD2 covers 9 bases. V dropped 5 bases and J dropped 2; count of bases not matched to a gene: 5. This CDR3 spans 15 amino acids. Germline lookup yields CDR1 MGHRA and CDR2 YSYEKL. Here the CDR3 DNA reads TGCGCCAGCAGCGCCCTAGCGGGGATCACAGATACGCAGTATTTT. This codes for CASSALAGITDTQYF.

The gene calls are TRBV14 and TRBJ2-7, with D maybe TRBD1 (6 bases). Trimming removed 4 bases from V and 5 bases from J, with 18 bases in between. Looked up from germline, CDR1 is SGHDN and CDR2 is FVKESK. The length of the CDR3 is 15 residues. CDR3 loop: CASSPSWTVSHEQYF. The CDR3 DNA follows: TGTGCCAGCAGCCCGTCCTGGACAGTTTCCCACGAGCAGTACTTC.

The V and J genes are TRBV6-1 and TRBJ2-7; TRBD1 matches at 7 bases. The CDR3 length is 15 residues. J was trimmed by 2 bases and V by 3 bases; bases with no gene match: 7. Germline assignment: CDR1 MNHNS and CDR2 SASEGT. In DNA form, the CDR3 reads TGTGCCAGCAGTGAGTTTGGGACAGAGGCCTACGAGCAGTACTTC. Encoded protein: CASSEFGTEAYEQYF.

This clone has only one observation. The genes are TRBV5-1 and TRBJ2-5, with 11 bases fitting TRBD2. CDR3 length equals 15 residues. Germline CDR1 and CDR2: SGHRS and YFSETQ. V trimming: 4 bases; J trimming: 2 bases; junction bases outside the gene matches: 4. The CDR3 region has the DNA TGCGCCAGCAGCCGGGCTAGCGGGGGGCAAGAGACCCAGTACTTC. It specifies CASSRASGGQETQYF.

The chain combines TRBV5-1 with TRBJ2-3, with TRBD2 identical over 8 bases. The CDR3 covers 13 residues. CDR1 is SGHRS, CDR2 YFSETQ, per germline. With V trimmed by 4 bases and J by 4 bases, 2 bases remained unmatched. The CDR3 sequence: CASSPGGPDTQYF. As DNA, the CDR3 is TGCGCCAGCAGCCCGGGGGGGCCAGATACGCAGTATTTT.

This clone showed up just once. The chain recombines TRBV5-6 with TRBJ1-2; 7 bases map to TRBD1. In germline, CDR1 is SGHDT, CDR2 YYEEEE. This CDR3 has 15 residues. The V gene end was trimmed by 5 bases and the J gene end by 5 bases; junction bases not matched to a gene: 12. The chain's CDR3 is CASRGDQTGFYGYTF. The CDR3 coding sequence is TGTGCCAGCAGAGGAGACCAGACAGGGTTTTATGGCTACACCTTC.

The rearrangement links TRBV10-2 to TRBJ2-3; 13 nucleotides line up with TRBD2. Germline V gives CDR1 WSHSY, CDR2 SAAADI. The CDR3 covers 15 residues. The V segment lost 6 bases and the J segment 4 bases; nucleotides outside the gene matches: 4. CDR3 in amino acids: CASSGGTSGADTQYF. The DNA of the CDR3 is TGCGCCAGCAGCGGCGGGACTAGCGGGGCAGATACGCAGTATTTT.

The chain employs TRBV4-1 and TRBJ2-3; TRBD1 matches 7 bases. This CDR3 region has 13 residues. CDR1 and CDR2 (germline): MGHRA, YSYEKL. With V trimmed by 4 bases and J by 5 bases, 3 bases remained unmatched. Here the CDR3 DNA reads TGCGCCAGCAGCCCACAGGGGTTAGATACGCAGTATTTT. The encoded protein is CASSPQGLDTQYF.

The chain couples TRBV2 to TRBJ2-3, with TRBD2 matching over 9 bases. Germline trimming cut 7 bases from V and 2 bases from J; bases unmatched to any gene: 4. The CDR3 consists of 14 residues. Germline CDR1 reads SNHLY; CDR2 reads FYNNEI. The CDR3 sequence: CASKRGALTDTQYF. CDR3 nucleotide sequence: TGTGCCAGCAAGCGGGGGGCCCTCACAGATACGCAGTATTTT.

In DNA form, the CDR3 reads TGTGCCAGCAGCGCCGGAGGGCTAGCGGGGGACCCCATCACCAAAAACATTCAGTACTTC. Amino acids: CASSAGGLAGDPITKNIQYF. The rearrangement joins TRBV7-6 to TRBJ2-4, with 10 positions matching TRBD2. The CDR3 covers 20 residues. CDR1 SGHVS and CDR2 FNYEAQ come from the germline V gene. V lost 5 bases and J lost 2; bases outside the gene matches: 18.